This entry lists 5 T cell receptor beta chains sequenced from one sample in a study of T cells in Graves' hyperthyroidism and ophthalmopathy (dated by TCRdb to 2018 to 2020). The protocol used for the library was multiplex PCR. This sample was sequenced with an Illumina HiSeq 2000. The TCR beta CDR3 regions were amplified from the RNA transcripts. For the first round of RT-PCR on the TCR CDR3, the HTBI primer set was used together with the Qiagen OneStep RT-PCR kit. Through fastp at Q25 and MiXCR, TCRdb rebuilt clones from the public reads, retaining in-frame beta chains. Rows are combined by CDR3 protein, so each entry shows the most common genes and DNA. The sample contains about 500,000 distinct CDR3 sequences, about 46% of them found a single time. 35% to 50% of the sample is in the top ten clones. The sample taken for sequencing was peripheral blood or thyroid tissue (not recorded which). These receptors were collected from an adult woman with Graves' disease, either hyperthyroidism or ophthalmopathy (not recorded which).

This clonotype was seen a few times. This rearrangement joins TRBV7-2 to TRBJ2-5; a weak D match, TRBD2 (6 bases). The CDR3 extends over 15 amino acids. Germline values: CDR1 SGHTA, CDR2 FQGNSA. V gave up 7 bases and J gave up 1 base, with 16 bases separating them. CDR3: CASTWRGGAQETQYF. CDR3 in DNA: TGTGCCAGCACCTGGCGGGGCGGGGCCCAAGAGACCCAGTACTTC.

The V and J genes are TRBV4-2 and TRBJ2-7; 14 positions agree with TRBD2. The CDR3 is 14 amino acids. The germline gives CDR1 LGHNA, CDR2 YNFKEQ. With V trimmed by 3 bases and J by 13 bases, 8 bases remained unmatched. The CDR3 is CASSHGTSGGLGYF. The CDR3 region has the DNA TGTGCCAGCAGCCACGGGACTAGCGGGGGCCTTGGTTACTTC.

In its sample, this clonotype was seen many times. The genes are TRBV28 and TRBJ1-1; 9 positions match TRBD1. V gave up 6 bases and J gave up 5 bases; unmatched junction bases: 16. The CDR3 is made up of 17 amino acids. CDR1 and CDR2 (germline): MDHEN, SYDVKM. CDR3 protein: CASRHRGQGLRGTEAFF. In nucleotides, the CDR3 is TGTGCCAGCAGGCACAGGGGACAGGGCCTAAGGGGGACTGAAGCTTTCTTT.

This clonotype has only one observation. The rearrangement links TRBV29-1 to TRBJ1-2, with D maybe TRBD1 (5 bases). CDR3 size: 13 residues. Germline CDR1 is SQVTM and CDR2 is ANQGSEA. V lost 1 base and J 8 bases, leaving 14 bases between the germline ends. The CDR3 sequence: CSVEVWDGEGYTF. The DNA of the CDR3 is TGCAGCGTTGAAGTATGGGACGGAGAGGGCTACACCTTC.

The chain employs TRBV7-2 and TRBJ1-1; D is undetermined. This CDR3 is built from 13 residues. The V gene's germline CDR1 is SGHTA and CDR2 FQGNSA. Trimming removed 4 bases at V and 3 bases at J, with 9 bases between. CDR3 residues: CASSSDGDTEAFF. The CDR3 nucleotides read TGTGCCAGCAGCTCTGACGGGGACACTGAAGCTTTCTTT.